These 30 T cell receptor beta chains were sequenced from one sample in a study of cytomegalovirus exposure and HLA in healthy donors. Measured with immunoSEQ multiplex PCR; TCRdb has only the in-frame clones, and not every one. The table includes 300,000 to 400,000 clones, 88% detected once. Material: PBMCs. These receptors all come from a man younger than 45 in good health and CMV-seronegative.

CDR3 amino acids: CASTDGAGVNGGELFF. DNA of the CDR3: TGTGCCAGCACCGACGGGGCGGGGGTAAATGGCGGGGAGCTGTTTTTT. The chain carries TRBV5-4 and TRBJ2-2; 7 bases are shared with TRBD2. The junction had 15 bases not matched to a gene; V was cut back by 6 bases and J by 7 bases. CDR3 length equals 16 residues. The germline V gene encodes CDR1 SGHNT and CDR2 YYREEE (reference sequence).

V and J are TRBV7-9 and TRBJ1-2; 7 positions match TRBD1. Trimming cost V 1 base and J 4 bases; bases outside gene matches: 6. Germline CDR1 SEHNR, CDR2 FQNEAQ (reference sequence). The CDR3 has 15 residues. This CDR3 reads CASSLELTGIYGYTF. CDR3 DNA sequence: TGTGCCAGCAGCTTAGAACTGACAGGGATCTATGGCTACACCTTC. Full variable domain (rest looked up from reference TRBV7-9 and TRBJ1-2): DTGVSQNPRHKITKRGQNVTFRCDPISEHNRLYWYRQTLGQGPEFLTYFQNEAQLEKSRLLSDRFSAERPKGSFSTLEIQRTEQGDSAMYLCASSLELTGIYGYTFGSGTRLTVV.

This clone has only one observation. The rearrangement links TRBV7-9 to TRBJ2-7; D is uncertain. The CDR3 sequence is 13 residues long. Looked up from germline, CDR1 is SEHNR and CDR2 is FQNEAQ (reference sequence). With 7 bases removed from V and 3 bases from J, the gap between germline ends came to 13 bases. The CDR3 coding sequence is TGTGCCAGCACCCCGCGGCCAGACTACGAGCAGTACTTC. It translates to CASTPRPDYEQYF.

This rearrangement joins TRBV7-9 to TRBJ2-3; a weak D match, TRBD2 (5 bases). The CDR3 sequence is 16 residues long. Trimming stripped 5 bases from V and 4 bases from J, with 19 bases between. Looked up from germline, CDR1 is SEHNR and CDR2 is FQNEAQ (reference sequence). The CDR3 region is CASSPETKVVSDTQYF. The CDR3 nucleotides read TGTGCCAGCAGCCCCGAGACTAAGGTAGTTTCAGATACGCAGTATTTT.

V is TRBV5-1 and J is TRBJ1-1, with 7 positions matching TRBD1. Per germline, CDR1 SGHRS and CDR2 YFSETQ. The CDR3 runs 14 residues. The junction had 8 bases not matched to a gene; V was cut back by 4 bases and J by 5 bases. The CDR3 sequence is CASSPKNRGTEAFF. The CDR3 DNA reads as TGCGCCAGCAGCCCTAAAAACAGGGGTACTGAAGCTTTCTTT.

This chain joins TRBV7-2 and TRBJ2-5; 9 bases map to TRBD1. V was pared by 5 bases and J by 5 bases, with 12 bases of the junction left unmatched. The CDR3 covers 16 residues. CDR1 SGHTA and CDR2 FQGNSA come from the germline V gene. CDR3 nucleotide sequence: TGTGCCAGCAGCCCCGCCGGGACAGGGAACACGGAGACCCAGTACTTC. This translates into CASSPAGTGNTETQYF. The full variable domain, with the rest looked up from reference TRBV7-2 and TRBJ2-5, is GAGVSQSPSNKVTEKGKDVELRCDPISGHTALYWYRQSLGQGLEFLIYFQGNSAPDKSGLPSDRFSAERTGGSVSTLTIQRTQQEDSAVYLCASSPAGTGNTETQYFGPGTRLLVL.

V gene TRBV15 combines with J gene TRBJ2-5; the D is unclear. The CDR3 consists of 14 residues. Trimming took 1 base from V and 3 from J, leaving 9 bases between them. Germline values: CDR1 LNHNV, CDR2 YYDKDF (reference sequence). CDR3 DNA sequence: TGTGCCACCAGCAGAGTTTTTTCCGAAGAGACCCAGTACTTC. Its translation: CATSRVFSEETQYF.

The rearrangement links TRBV6-5 to TRBJ1-4, with D perhaps TRBD1 (5 bases). Germline CDR1 and CDR2: MNHEY and SVGAGI. There are 14 residues in the CDR3. Trimming took off 0 bases at V and 12 bases at J, with 14 bases between the two ends. Written as DNA, the CDR3 is TGTGCCAGCAGTTACTCGACAGCCAGGGCAGAACTGTTTTTT. Translating it yields CASSYSTARAELFF.

V gene TRBV7-9 combines with J gene TRBJ1-2, with D possibly TRBD1 on 5 matching bases. The CDR3 spans 12 residues. The germline V gene has CDR1 SEHNR and CDR2 FQNEAQ (reference sequence). V lost 4 bases to trimming and J lost 4 bases, with 7 bases between them. The CDR3 nucleotides are TGTGCCAGCAGCTCCGGGGGCTATGGCTACACCTTC. It codes for CASSSGGYGYTF. Combining the CDR3 with reference TRBV7-9 and TRBJ1-2 gives the whole variable domain DTGVSQNPRHKITKRGQNVTFRCDPISEHNRLYWYRQTLGQGPEFLTYFQNEAQLEKSRLLSDRFSAERPKGSFSTLEIQRTEQGDSAMYLCASSSGGYGYTFGSGTRLTVV.

The gene calls are TRBV6-6 and TRBJ1-5, with D possibly TRBD1 on 6 matching bases. Germline V gene lookup returns CDR1 MNHNY and CDR2 SVGAGI (reference sequence). V lost 7 bases and J 4 bases, leaving 17 bases between the germline ends. CDR3 length: 15 amino acids. CDR3 nucleotide sequence: TGTGCCAGCACCCGGGACGACAGGAAGAATCAGCCCCAGCATTTT. Protein product: CASTRDDRKNQPQHF.

The rearrangement joins TRBV11-2 to TRBJ1-5; TRBD1 might be the D (5 bases). The length of the CDR3 is 14 residues. Between the trimmed V and J ends, which lost 5 bases and 3 bases, there was a span of 11 bases. Per germline, CDR1 SGHAT and CDR2 FQNNGV. The CDR3 loop reads CASSHRDSNQPQHF. As DNA, the CDR3 is TGTGCCAGCAGCCACCGGGACTCCAATCAGCCCCAGCATTTT.

The chain carries TRBV7-9 and TRBJ1-2; TRBD1 matches at 7 bases. J lost 7 bases, V lost 5 bases, and 4 bases had no gene match. CDR3 length: 12 residues. Per germline, CDR1 SEHNR and CDR2 FQNEAQ (reference sequence). The CDR3 DNA follows: TGTGCCAGCAGCCGACAGGGATCTGGCTACACCTTC. Translating gives CASSRQGSGYTF. The full variable domain, completed using reference TRBV7-9 and TRBJ1-2, is DTGVSQNPRHKITKRGQNVTFRCDPISEHNRLYWYRQTLGQGPEFLTYFQNEAQLEKSRLLSDRFSAERPKGSFSTLEIQRTEQGDSAMYLCASSRQGSGYTFGSGTRLTVV.

This chain uses TRBV27 with TRBJ2-7, with 10 bases identical to TRBD1. The CDR3 length is 17 residues. CDR1 MNHEY and CDR2 SMNVEV come from the germline V gene (reference sequence). Unmatched junction bases numbered 7, after V lost 0 bases and J lost 2 bases. The CDR3 nucleotides read TGTGCCAGCAGTTTATCGACCGGGGACAGGGGAACCTACGAGCAGTACTTC. It codes for CASSLSTGDRGTYEQYF.

This clone was counted between two and nine times. V is TRBV18 and J is TRBJ1-5; 11 bases are a match to TRBD1. This CDR3 is built from 16 residues. The J segment lost 5 bases and the V segment lost 4 bases, leaving 7 bases of the junction unmatched. Germline values: CDR1 KGHSH, CDR2 LQKENI. CDR3 residues: CASSQGQGARDQPQHF. CDR3 sequence (DNA): TGTGCCAGCTCACAAGGACAGGGGGCCCGGGATCAGCCCCAGCATTTT.

The chain links TRBV15 to TRBJ2-3; 9 bases agree with TRBD2. The CDR3 consists of 16 residues. Trimming cost V 4 bases and J 2 bases; bases outside gene matches: 7. The germline V gene has CDR1 LNHNV and CDR2 YYDKDF (reference sequence). CDR3 sequence reads: CATSTRTSAFTDTQYF. The CDR3 DNA follows: TGTGCCACCAGCACGAGGACTAGCGCTTTCACAGATACGCAGTATTTT.

The chain is built from TRBV4-2 and TRBJ1-1; 7 bases map to TRBD1. The CDR3 sequence is 16 residues long. J was trimmed by 2 bases and V by 1 base; bases with no gene match: 7. Germline V gene data show CDR1 as LGHNA and CDR2 as YNFKEQ. The CDR3 DNA reads as TGTGCCAGCAGCCAAGTCTCCGGGACAGCCAACACTGAAGCTTTCTTT. Translated, it gives CASSQVSGTANTEAFF.

V is TRBV19 and J is TRBJ1-1; perhaps TRBD1 as D (5 bases). Germline CDR1 reads LNHDA; CDR2 reads SQIVND (reference sequence). The length of the CDR3 is 14 residues. V was trimmed by 5 bases and J by 3 bases, leaving 13 bases between them. CDR3 protein: CASSSRVGYTEAFF. The DNA of the CDR3 is TGTGCCAGTAGTTCCAGGGTGGGGTACACTGAAGCTTTCTTT.

As to this clone: The junction and the germline gene differ at one end; a read error may be behind it. The chain joins TRBV4-3 to TRBJ2-2; 13 bases align to TRBD2. Germline CDR1 reads LGHNA; CDR2 reads YSLEER. This CDR3 comprises 17 residues. CDR3: CASSQKGGLAGPGELFF. The CDR3 DNA reads TGCGCCAGCAGCCAGAAAGGGGGACTAGCGGGGCCCGGAGAGCTGTTTTTT.

The rearrangement joins TRBV18 to TRBJ1-2; D is uncertain. The germline CDR1 and CDR2 sequences are KGHSH and LQKENI. The CDR3 spans 15 residues. Trimming pared 2 bases from V and 3 bases from J, leaving 13 bases between. The DNA of the CDR3 is TGTGCCAGCTCACCATCGGGGAGCATAGACTATGGCTACACCTTC. Its protein product is CASSPSGSIDYGYTF.

The rearrangement joins TRBV7-8 to TRBJ1-3, with D unclear. The CDR3 is 17 amino acids. V lost 0 bases and J lost 3, with 15 bases in between. Germline V gene data show CDR1 as SGHVS and CDR2 as FQNEAQ. In DNA form, the CDR3 reads TGTGCCAGCAGCTTAGCGTCTGTGGGCCAGAGTGGAAACACCATATATTTT. It codes for CASSLASVGQSGNTIYF.

The rearrangement uses TRBV10-1 and TRBJ1-1; possible D gene TRBD1, 5 bases. V was pared by 5 bases and J by 2 bases, with 9 bases between. This CDR3 is 13 amino acids long. The germline V gene encodes CDR1 WNHNN and CDR2 SYGVQD (reference sequence). The chain's CDR3 is CASSTQGNTEAFF. CDR3 DNA: TGCGCCAGCAGTACCCAGGGAAACACTGAAGCTTTCTTT.

This rearrangement joins TRBV12-5 to TRBJ2-2; 8 positions agree with TRBD1. With V trimmed by 2 bases and J by 6 bases, 8 bases remained unmatched. The germline V gene encodes CDR1 LGHNT and CDR2 FRNRAP. CDR3 length equals 16 residues. In DNA, the CDR3 is TGTGCTAGTGGTTTGCGTCCCGGGACAGGCCCCGGGGAGCTGTTTTTT. It codes for CASGLRPGTGPGELFF.

V and J are TRBV5-1 and TRBJ1-2; 9 nucleotides line up with TRBD1. The CDR3 consists of 16 residues. Germline trimming cut 4 bases from V and 8 bases from J; bases unmatched to any gene: 15. Germline V lookup: CDR1 SGHRS, CDR2 YFSETQ. Here the CDR3 reads CASSPGTGSRGGGYTF. The CDR3 DNA follows: TGCGCCAGCAGCCCCGGGACAGGGAGTCGTGGTGGCGGCTACACCTTC.

The J gene is TRBJ1-4, the V gene TRBV30, with TRBD1 matching over 8 bases. V lost 6 bases and J lost 6; bases outside the gene matches: 6. Germline CDR1 GTSNPN, CDR2 SVGIG (reference sequence). The CDR3 loop spans 13 amino acids. CDR3 sequence (DNA): TGTGCCTGCGCAGGGGGCGATTATGAAAAACTGTTTTTT. Amino acids: CACAGGDYEKLFF.

The chain has TRBV18 and TRBJ2-3, with D unclear. This CDR3 has 12 amino acids. Trimming removed 3 bases from V and 3 bases from J, with 4 bases in between. From germline, CDR1 is KGHSH and CDR2 LQKENI. CDR3 loop: CASSPRTDTQYF. In DNA, the CDR3 is TGTGCCAGCTCACCCCGTACAGATACGCAGTATTTT. The variable domain in full, with the rest retrieved from reference TRBV18 and TRBJ2-3, is NAGVMQNPRHLVRRRGQEARLRCSPMKGHSHVYWYRQLPEEGLKFMVYLQKENIIDESGMPKERFSAEFPKEGPSILRIQQVVRGDSAAYFCASSPRTDTQYFGPGTRLTVL.

The rearrangement links TRBV11-2 to TRBJ1-1, with a weak D call TRBD1 (6 bases). The length of the CDR3 is 16 residues. Looked up from germline, CDR1 is SGHAT and CDR2 is FQNNGV. V was shortened by 4 bases and J by 0 bases, with 15 bases between the two germline ends. CDR3 sequence: CASSSYTGHLNTEAFF. Written as DNA, the CDR3 is TGTGCCAGCAGCTCTTATACGGGACACTTGAACACTGAAGCTTTCTTT. The variable domain in full, with the rest retrieved from reference TRBV11-2 and TRBJ1-1, is EAGVAQSPRYKIIEKRQSVAFWCNPISGHATLYWYQQILGQGPKLLIQFQNNGVVDDSQLPKDRFSAERLKGVDSTLKIQPAKLEDSAVYLCASSSYTGHLNTEAFFGQGTRLTVV.

The J gene is TRBJ2-3, the V gene TRBV19; a weak D match, TRBD1 (6 bases). Germline V lookup: CDR1 LNHDA, CDR2 SQIVND (reference sequence). The CDR3 has 13 residues. V lost 3 bases to trimming and J lost 4 bases, with 8 bases between them. The CDR3 region is CASSIGGADTQYF. As DNA, the CDR3 is TGTGCCAGTAGTATTGGGGGCGCAGATACGCAGTATTTT. The complete variable domain, with remaining parts taken from reference TRBV19 and TRBJ2-3, reads DGGITQSPKYLFRKEGQNVTLSCEQNLNHDAMYWYRQDPGQGLRLIYYSQIVNDFQKGDIAEGYSVSREKKESFPLTVTSAQKNPTAFYLCASSIGGADTQYFGPGTRLTVL.

This chain joins TRBV6-1 and TRBJ1-5; the D is unclear. Germline CDR1 is MNHNS and CDR2 is SASEGT. V shed 2 bases and J shed 2 bases, with 4 bases lying between them. CDR3 length: 13 amino acids. CDR3 residues: CASSEQGNQPQHF. In DNA form, the CDR3 reads TGTGCCAGCAGTGAACAGGGCAATCAGCCCCAGCATTTT.

The chain employs TRBV7-9 and TRBJ1-4; a weak D match, TRBD1 (5 bases). CDR3 length: 15 amino acids. Trimming cost V 4 bases and J 8 bases, with 17 bases left between them. Germline CDR1 and CDR2: SEHNR and FQNEAQ (reference sequence). The CDR3 region is CASSWGPASTEKLFF. In DNA form, the CDR3 reads TGTGCCAGCAGCTGGGGCCCAGCCTCGACCGAAAAACTGTTTTTT.

The rearrangement joins TRBV10-2 to TRBJ1-2, with TRBD1 matching 7 bases. Trimming at V came to 7 bases and at J to 2 bases, leaving 7 bases not matched to a gene. CDR1 WSHSY and CDR2 SAAADI come from the germline V gene. The CDR3 extends over 14 amino acids. The CDR3 DNA sequence: TGCGCCAGCAATCCCGACAGGGAAAACTATGGCTACACCTTC. Protein sequence: CASNPDRENYGYTF.